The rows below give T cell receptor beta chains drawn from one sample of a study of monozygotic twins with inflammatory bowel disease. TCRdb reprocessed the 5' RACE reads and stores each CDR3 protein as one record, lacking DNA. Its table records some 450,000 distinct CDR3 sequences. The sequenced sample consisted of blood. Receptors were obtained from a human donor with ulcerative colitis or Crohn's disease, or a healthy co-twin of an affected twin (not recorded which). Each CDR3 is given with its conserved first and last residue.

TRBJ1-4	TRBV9	CASSAQGIRDEKLFF
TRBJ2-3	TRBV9	CASSPSGGFSDTQYF
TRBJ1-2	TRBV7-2	CASSRTPGDGYTF
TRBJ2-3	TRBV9	CASSVEPSTDTQYF
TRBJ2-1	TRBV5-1	CASSLAQAGGFLEQFF
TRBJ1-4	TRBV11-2	CASSPGPLTRELFF
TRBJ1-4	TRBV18	CASSPPRGTNEKLFF
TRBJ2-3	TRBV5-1	CASSLSDAGNTQYF
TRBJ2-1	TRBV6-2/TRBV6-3	CASSRQGAEQFF
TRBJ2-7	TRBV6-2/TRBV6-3	CASRGVFPAYDGEYF
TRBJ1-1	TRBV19	CASSMGAGNTEAFF
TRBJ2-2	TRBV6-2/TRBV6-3	CASSTRTAPNTGELFF
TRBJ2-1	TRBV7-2	CASSFMVDEQFF
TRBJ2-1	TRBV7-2	CASSLRGGQGNEQFF
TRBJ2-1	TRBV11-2	CASGASGYNEQFF
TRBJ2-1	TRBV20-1	CSAPEGIAEGHEQFF
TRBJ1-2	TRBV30	CASTRGGYGYTF
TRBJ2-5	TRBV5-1	CASSLGLAGAVQETQYF
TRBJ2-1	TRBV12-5	CASGSPGGANNEQFF
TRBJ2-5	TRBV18	CASSPLGLLRETQYF
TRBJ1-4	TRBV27	CASSHNLGTGDEKLFF
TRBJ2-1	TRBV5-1	CASSIHLGYNEQFF
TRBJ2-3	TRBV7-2	CASSLRGRDTDTQYF
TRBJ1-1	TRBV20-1	CTAGGVRPNTEAFF
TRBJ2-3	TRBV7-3	CASSPGLVADTQYF
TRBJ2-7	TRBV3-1	CASSHSTGPASYEQYF
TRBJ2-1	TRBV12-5	CASGSGLYNEQFF
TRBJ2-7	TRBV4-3	CASSPWGQASGYYEQYF
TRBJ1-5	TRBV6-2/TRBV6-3	CASSYSAAGGWNQPQHF
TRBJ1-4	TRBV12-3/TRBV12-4	CASARASNEKLFF
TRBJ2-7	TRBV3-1	CASSLTGTSYEQYF
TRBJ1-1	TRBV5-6	CASSISGTGFLRAFF
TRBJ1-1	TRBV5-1	CASSSIPLETLMNTEAFF
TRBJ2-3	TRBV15	CATSVTASTDTQYF
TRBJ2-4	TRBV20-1	CSAQDPPIVNF
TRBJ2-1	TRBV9	CASSRLADSYNEQFF
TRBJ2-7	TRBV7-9	CASSLGAFYEQYF
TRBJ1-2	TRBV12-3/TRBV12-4	CASSMPLGQGDNYGYTF
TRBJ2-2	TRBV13	CASSPGDYTGELFF
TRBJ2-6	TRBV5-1	CASRGTSSGANVLTF
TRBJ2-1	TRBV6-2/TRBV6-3	CASEGADNEQFF
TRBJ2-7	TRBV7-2	CASSHVSSYEQYF
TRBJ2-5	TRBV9	CASSQTPGTGARQETQYF
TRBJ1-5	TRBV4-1	CASSQDGQGAGQPQHF
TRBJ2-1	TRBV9	CASSIREVGYNEQFF
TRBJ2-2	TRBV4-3	CASSQDQILGELFF
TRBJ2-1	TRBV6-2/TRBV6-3	CASSRGLAGPTYNEQFF
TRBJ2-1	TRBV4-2	CASSQGGADEQFF
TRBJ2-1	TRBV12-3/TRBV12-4	CASSPSGGGYEQFF
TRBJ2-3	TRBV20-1	CSLPGARFTDTQYF
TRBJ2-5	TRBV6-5	CASSYSSGQGGETQYF